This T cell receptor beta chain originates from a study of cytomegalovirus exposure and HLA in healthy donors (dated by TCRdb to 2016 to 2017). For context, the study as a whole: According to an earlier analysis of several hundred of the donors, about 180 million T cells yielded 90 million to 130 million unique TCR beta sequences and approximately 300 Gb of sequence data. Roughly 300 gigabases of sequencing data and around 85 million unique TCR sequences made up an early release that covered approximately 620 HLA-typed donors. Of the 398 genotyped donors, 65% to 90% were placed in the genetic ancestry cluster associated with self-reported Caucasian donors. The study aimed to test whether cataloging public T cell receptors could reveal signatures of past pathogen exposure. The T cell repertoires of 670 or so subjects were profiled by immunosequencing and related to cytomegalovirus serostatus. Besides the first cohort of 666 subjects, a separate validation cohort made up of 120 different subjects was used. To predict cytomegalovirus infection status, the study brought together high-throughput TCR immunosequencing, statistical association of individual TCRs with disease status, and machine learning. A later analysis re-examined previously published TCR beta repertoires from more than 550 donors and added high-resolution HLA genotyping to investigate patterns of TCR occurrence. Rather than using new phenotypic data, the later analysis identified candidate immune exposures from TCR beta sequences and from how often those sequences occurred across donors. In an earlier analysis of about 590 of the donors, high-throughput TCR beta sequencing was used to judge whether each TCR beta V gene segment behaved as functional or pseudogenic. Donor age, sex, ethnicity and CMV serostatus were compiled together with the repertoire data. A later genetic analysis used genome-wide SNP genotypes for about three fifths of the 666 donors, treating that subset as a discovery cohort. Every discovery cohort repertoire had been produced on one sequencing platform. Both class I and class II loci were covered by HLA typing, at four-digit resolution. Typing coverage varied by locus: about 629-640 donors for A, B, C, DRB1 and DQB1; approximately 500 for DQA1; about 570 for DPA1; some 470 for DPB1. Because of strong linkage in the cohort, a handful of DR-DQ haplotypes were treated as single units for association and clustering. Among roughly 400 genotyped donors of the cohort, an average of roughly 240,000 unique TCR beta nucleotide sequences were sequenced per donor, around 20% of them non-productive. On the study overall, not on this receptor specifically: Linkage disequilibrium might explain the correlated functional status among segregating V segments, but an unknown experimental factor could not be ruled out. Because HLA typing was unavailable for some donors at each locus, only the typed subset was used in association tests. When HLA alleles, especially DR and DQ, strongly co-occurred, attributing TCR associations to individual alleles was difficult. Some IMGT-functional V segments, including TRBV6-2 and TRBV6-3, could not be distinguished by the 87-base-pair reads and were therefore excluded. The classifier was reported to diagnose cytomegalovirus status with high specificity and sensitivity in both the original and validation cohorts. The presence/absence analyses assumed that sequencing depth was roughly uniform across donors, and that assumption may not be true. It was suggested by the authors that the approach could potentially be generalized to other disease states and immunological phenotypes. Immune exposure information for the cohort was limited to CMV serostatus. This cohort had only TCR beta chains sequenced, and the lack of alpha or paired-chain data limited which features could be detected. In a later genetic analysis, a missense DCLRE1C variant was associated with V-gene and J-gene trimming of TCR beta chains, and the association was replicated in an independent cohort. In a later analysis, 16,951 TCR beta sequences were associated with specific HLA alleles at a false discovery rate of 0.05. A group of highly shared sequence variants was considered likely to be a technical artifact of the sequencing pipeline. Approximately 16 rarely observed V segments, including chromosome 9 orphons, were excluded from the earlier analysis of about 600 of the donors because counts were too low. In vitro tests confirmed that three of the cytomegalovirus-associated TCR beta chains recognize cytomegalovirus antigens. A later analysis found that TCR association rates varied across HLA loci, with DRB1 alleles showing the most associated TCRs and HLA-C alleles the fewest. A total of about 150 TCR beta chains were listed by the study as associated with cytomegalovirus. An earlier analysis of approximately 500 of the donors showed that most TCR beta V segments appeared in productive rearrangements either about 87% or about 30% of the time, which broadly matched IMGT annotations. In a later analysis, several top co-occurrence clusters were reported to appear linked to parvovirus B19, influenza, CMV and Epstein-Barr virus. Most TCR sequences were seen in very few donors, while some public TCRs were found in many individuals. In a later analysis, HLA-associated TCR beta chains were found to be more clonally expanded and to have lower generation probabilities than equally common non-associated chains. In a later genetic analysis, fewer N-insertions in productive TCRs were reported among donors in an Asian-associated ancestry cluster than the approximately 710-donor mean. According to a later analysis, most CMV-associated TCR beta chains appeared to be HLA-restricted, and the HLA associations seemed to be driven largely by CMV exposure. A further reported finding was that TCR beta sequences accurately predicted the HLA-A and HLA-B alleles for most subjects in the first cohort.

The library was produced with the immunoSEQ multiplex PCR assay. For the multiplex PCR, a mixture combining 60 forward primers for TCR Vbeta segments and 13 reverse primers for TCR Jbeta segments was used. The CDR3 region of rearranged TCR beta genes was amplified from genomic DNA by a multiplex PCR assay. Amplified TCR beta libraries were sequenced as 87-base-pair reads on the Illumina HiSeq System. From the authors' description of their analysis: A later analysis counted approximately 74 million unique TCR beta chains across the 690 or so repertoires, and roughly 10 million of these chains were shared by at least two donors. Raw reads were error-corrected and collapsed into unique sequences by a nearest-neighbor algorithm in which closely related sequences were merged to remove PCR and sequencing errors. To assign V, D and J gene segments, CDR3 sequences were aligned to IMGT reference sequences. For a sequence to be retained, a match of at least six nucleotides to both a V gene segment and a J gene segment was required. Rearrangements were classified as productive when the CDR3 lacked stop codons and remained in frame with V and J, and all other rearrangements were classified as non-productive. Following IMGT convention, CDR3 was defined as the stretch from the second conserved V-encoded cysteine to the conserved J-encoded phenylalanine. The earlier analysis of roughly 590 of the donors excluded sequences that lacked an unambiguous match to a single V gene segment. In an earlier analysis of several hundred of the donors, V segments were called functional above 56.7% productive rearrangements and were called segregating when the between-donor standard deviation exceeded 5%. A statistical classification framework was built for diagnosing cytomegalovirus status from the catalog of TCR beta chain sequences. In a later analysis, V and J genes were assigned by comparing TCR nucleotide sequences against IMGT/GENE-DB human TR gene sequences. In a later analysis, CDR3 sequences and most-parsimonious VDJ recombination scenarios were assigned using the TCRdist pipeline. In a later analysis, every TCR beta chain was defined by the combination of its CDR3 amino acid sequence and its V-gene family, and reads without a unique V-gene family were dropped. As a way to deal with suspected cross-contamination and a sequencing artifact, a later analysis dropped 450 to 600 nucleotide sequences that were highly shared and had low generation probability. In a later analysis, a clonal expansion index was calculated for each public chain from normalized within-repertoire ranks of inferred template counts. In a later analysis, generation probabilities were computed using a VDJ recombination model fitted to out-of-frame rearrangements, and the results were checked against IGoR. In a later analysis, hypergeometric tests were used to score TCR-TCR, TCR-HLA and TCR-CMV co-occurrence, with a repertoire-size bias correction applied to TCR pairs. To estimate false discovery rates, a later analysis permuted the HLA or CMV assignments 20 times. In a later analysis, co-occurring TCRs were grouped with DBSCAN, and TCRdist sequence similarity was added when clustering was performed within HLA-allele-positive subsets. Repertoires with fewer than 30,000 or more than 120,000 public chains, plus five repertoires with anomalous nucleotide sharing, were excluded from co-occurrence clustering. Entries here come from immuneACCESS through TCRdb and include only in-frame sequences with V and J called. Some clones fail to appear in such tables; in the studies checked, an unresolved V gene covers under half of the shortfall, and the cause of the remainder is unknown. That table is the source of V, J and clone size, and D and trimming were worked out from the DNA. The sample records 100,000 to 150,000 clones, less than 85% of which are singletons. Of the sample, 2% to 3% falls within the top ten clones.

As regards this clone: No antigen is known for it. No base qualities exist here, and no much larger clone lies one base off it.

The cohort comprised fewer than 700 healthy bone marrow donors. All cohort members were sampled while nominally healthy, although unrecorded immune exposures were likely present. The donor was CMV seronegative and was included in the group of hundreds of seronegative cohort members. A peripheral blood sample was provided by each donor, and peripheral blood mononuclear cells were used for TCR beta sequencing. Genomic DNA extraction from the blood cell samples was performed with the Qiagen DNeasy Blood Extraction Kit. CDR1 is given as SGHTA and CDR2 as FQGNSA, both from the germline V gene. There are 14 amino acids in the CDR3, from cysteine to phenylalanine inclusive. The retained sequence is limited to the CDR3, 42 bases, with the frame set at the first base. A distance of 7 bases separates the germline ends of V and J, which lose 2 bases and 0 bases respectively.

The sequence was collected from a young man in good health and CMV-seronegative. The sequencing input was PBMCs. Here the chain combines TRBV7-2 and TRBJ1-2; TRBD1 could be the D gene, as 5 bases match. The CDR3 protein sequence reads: CASSLMTANYGYTF. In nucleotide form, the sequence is TGTGCCAGCAGCTTAATGACAGCTAACTATGGCTACACCTTC.